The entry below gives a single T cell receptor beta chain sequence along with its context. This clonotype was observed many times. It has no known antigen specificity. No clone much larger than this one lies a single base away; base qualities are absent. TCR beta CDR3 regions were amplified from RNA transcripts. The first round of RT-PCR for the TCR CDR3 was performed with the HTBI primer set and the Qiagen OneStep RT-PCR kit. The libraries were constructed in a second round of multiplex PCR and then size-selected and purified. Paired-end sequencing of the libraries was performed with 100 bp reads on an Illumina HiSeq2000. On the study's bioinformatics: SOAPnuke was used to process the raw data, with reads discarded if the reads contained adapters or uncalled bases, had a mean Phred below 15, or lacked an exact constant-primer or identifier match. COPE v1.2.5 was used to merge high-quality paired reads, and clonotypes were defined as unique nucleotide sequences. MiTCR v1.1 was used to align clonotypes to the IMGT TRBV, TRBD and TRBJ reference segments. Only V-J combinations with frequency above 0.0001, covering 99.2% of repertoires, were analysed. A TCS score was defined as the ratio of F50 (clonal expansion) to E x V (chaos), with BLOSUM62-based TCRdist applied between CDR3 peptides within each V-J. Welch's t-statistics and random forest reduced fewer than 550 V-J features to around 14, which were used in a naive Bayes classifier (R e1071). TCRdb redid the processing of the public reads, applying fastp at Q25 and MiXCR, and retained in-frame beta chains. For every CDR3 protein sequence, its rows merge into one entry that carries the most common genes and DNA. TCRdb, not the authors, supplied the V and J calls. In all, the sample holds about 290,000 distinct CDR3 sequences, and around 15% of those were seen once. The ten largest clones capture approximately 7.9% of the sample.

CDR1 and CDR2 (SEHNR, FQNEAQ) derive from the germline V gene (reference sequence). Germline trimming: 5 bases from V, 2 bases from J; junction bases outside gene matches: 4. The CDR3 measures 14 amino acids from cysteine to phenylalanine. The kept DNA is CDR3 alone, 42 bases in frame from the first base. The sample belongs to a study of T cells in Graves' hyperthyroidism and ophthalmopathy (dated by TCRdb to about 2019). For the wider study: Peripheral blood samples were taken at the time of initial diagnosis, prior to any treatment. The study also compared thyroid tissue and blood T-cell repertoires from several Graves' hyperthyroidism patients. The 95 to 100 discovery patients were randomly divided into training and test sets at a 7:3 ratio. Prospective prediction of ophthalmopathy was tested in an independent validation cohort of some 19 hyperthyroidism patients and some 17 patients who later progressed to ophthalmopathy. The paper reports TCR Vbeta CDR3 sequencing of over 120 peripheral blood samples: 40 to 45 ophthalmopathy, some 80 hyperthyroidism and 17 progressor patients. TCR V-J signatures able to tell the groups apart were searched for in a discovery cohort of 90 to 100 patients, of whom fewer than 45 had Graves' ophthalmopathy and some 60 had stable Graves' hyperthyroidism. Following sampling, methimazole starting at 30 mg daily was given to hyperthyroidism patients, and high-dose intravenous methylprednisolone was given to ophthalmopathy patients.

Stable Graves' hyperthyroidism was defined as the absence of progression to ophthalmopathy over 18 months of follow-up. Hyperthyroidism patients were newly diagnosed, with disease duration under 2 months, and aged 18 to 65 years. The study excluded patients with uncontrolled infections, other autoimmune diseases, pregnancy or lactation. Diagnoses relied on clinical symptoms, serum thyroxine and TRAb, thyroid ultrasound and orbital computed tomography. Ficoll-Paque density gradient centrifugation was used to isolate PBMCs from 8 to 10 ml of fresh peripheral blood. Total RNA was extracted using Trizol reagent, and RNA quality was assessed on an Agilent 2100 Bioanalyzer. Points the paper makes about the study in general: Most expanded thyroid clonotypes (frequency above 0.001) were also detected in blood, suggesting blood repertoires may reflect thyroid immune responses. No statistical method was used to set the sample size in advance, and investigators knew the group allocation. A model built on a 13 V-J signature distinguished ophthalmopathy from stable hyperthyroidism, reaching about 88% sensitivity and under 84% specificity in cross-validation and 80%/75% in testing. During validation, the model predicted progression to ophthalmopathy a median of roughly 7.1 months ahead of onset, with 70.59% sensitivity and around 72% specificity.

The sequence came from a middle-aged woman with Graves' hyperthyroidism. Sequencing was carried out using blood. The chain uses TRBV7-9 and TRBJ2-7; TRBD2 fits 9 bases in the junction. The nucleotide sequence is TGTGCCAGCAGCGTTAGCGGGAGAGCCTACGAGCAGTACTTC. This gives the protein CASSVSGRAYEQYF. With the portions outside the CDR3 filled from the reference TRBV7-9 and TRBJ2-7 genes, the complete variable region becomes DTGVSQNPRHKITKRGQNVTFRCDPISEHNRLYWYRQTLGQGPEFLTYFQNEAQLEKSRLLSDRFSAERPKGSFSTLEIQRTEQGDSAMYLCASSVSGRAYEQYFGPGTRLTVT.